A selection of T cell receptor beta chains follows, all from one sample in a study of blood T cell repertoires in COVID-19. Measured with immunoSEQ multiplex PCR; TCRdb has only the in-frame clones, and not every one. In the table there are almost 500,000 clones, around 85% of which are singletons. The sample was PBMCs or T cells enriched from blood (not recorded which). All receptors derive from a woman aged 60-70 years who had recovered from COVID-19. CDR3s include the opening cysteine and the closing phenylalanine or tryptophan. Each record gives: clone size, J gene, D gene, V gene, CDR3 protein, CDR3 DNA. D genes are given only for firm matches. Size is stated for part of the rows, as once, few or many counts, or as a class when the clone is expanded.

size: .
J: TRBJ1-2
D: .
V: TRBV19
CDR3: CASSGLTGPHPYGYTF
DNA: TGTGCCAGTAGTGGGCTTACAGGACCCCACCCCTATGGCTACACCTTC

size: .
J: TRBJ2-2
D: .
V: TRBV12-5
CDR3: CASAGLPVGLFF
DNA: TGTGCTAGTGCGGGACTCCCGGTCGGGCTGTTTTTT

size: .
J: TRBJ2-3
D: TRBD2
V: TRBV2
CDR3: CASRQWTSGTTDTQYF
DNA: TGTGCCAGCAGGCAATGGACTAGCGGGACCACAGATACGCAGTATTTT

size: few
J: TRBJ1-4
D: .
V: TRBV18
CDR3: CASSPQHGSTNEKLFF
DNA: TGTGCCAGCTCACCACAGCACGGGTCGACTAATGAAAAACTGTTTTTT

size: .
J: TRBJ1-2
D: TRBD1
V: TRBV6-5
CDR3: CASGTGQGYTF
DNA: TGTGCCAGCGGGACAGGGCAAGGCTACACCTTC

size: few
J: TRBJ1-6
D: TRBD1
V: TRBV6-5
CDR3: CASADRGTSPLHF
DNA: TGTGCCAGTGCGGACAGGGGAACATCACCCCTCCACTTT

size: .
J: TRBJ1-4
D: TRBD1
V: TRBV19
CDR3: CASSSNGGQIDEKLFF
DNA: TGTGCCAGTAGTTCGAATGGGGGACAGATTGATGAAAAACTGTTTTTT

size: few
J: TRBJ1-1
D: .
V: TRBV2
CDR3: CASTRKWNTEAFF
DNA: TGTGCCAGCACGCGGAAGTGGAACACTGAAGCTTTCTTT

size: .
J: TRBJ1-3
D: TRBD1
V: TRBV11-2
CDR3: CASSLARQGSIYF
DNA: TGTGCCAGCAGCTTAGCCCGACAGGGCTCCATATATTTT

size: .
J: TRBJ1-2
D: .
V: TRBV28
CDR3: CASTQEGANYGYTF
DNA: TGTGCCAGCACGCAGGAGGGAGCTAACTATGGCTACACCTTC

size: .
J: TRBJ1-4
D: .
V: TRBV11-2
CDR3: CASQGNEKLFF
DNA: TGTGCCAGTCAGGGGAATGAAAAACTGTTTTTT

size: .
J: TRBJ2-3
D: TRBD2
V: TRBV3-1/TRBV3-2
CDR3: CASSQDIQAGSTDTQYF
DNA: TGTGCCAGCAGCCAAGATATACAAGCGGGGTCCACAGATACGCAGTATTTT

size: .
J: TRBJ2-3
D: TRBD2
V: TRBV24-1
CDR3: CATSGGGSTDTQYF
DNA: TGTGCCACCAGCGGCGGGGGGAGCACAGATACGCAGTATTTT

size: .
J: TRBJ2-3
D: .
V: TRBV2
CDR3: CASSVKDTQYF
DNA: TGTGCCAGCAGTGTTAAAGATACGCAGTATTTT

size: .
J: TRBJ1-1
D: .
V: TRBV23-1
CDR3: CPRGSNLNTEAFF
DNA: TGCCCAAGGGGGAGTAATCTGAACACTGAAGCTTTCTTT

size: .
J: TRBJ1-6
D: .
V: TRBV7-6
CDR3: CASSLQGNSPLHF
DNA: TGTGCCAGCAGCTTACAGGGAAATTCACCCCTCCACTTT

size: .
J: TRBJ2-1
D: TRBD2
V: TRBV4-1
CDR3: CASSPRDTGGLLNEQFF
DNA: TGCGCCAGCAGCCCCAGAGACACGGGGGGGCTTCTCAATGAGCAGTTCTTC

size: .
J: TRBJ1-3
D: TRBD1
V: TRBV5-4
CDR3: CAMTGTGGAWAGNTIYF
DNA: TGTGCCATGACCGGGACAGGGGGCGCCTGGGCTGGAAACACCATATATTTT

size: .
J: TRBJ2-5
D: TRBD2
V: TRBV7-2
CDR3: CASSRTSGGETQYF
DNA: TGTGCCAGCAGTAGGACTAGCGGGGGAGAGACCCAGTACTTC

size: .
J: TRBJ2-5
D: .
V: TRBV30
CDR3: CAWSVPGKSGETQYF
DNA: TGTGCCTGGAGTGTACCCGGGAAAAGTGGGGAGACCCAGTACTTC

size: .
J: TRBJ1-1
D: .
V: TRBV5-6
CDR3: CASSLGPDMNTEAFF
DNA: TGTGCCAGCAGCTTGGGGCCGGACATGAACACTGAAGCTTTCTTT

size: once
J: TRBJ2-2
D: TRBD1
V: TRBV9
CDR3: CASSPRDRGLVGELFF
DNA: TGTGCCAGCAGCCCCCGGGACAGGGGGCTTGTCGGGGAGCTGTTTTTT

size: .
J: TRBJ2-1
D: TRBD1
V: TRBV5-5
CDR3: CASTIQGLGREQFF
DNA: TGTGCCAGCACAATACAGGGGCTCGGCAGGGAGCAGTTCTTC

size: .
J: TRBJ2-7
D: TRBD2
V: TRBV7-9
CDR3: CASSLALAGTYEQYF
DNA: TGTGCCAGCAGCTTAGCACTAGCGGGTACCTACGAGCAGTACTTC

size: .
J: TRBJ2-3
D: .
V: TRBV18
CDR3: CASSPLGGDTQYF
DNA: TGTGCCAGCTCACCACTAGGAGGGGATACGCAGTATTTT

size: once
J: TRBJ1-5
D: TRBD1
V: TRBV2
CDR3: CASSGLQGRNQPQHF
DNA: TGTGCCAGCAGCGGATTACAGGGGCGGAATCAGCCCCAGCATTTT

size: .
J: TRBJ2-3
D: .
V: TRBV28
CDR3: CASSTPQLPDTQYF
DNA: TGTGCCAGCAGTACACCACAGCTACCAGATACGCAGTATTTT

size: .
J: TRBJ2-1
D: .
V: TRBV28
CDR3: CASSFGGGQVQFF
DNA: TGTGCCAGCAGTTTTGGCGGGGGACAAGTGCAGTTCTTC

size: .
J: TRBJ1-2
D: TRBD1
V: TRBV4-2
CDR3: CASSQPTGGINGYTF
DNA: TGTGCCAGCAGCCAACCGACAGGGGGGATCAATGGCTACACCTTC

size: .
J: TRBJ1-6
D: TRBD1
V: TRBV10-3
CDR3: CAISPNPAGQGASYNSPLHF
DNA: TGTGCCATCAGTCCGAACCCGGCGGGACAGGGGGCTTCCTATAATTCACCCCTCCACTTT

size: .
J: TRBJ1-1
D: .
V: TRBV18
CDR3: CASSPGQRNTEAFF
DNA: TGTGCCAGCTCACCCGGACAGCGCAACACTGAAGCTTTCTTT

size: .
J: TRBJ2-7
D: TRBD1
V: TRBV11-2
CDR3: CASSTRQGSAYEQYF
DNA: TGTGCCAGCAGCACCCGACAGGGGTCGGCCTACGAGCAGTACTTC

size: .
J: TRBJ2-1
D: .
V: TRBV5-4
CDR3: CASSFQGSYNEQFF
DNA: TGTGCCAGCAGCTTCCAGGGGAGCTACAATGAGCAGTTCTTC

size: .
J: TRBJ2-7
D: .
V: TRBV28
CDR3: CASSFTPQGTYEQYF
DNA: TGTGCCAGCAGTTTTACCCCACAGGGTACCTACGAGCAGTACTTC

size: few
J: TRBJ1-5
D: .
V: TRBV27
CDR3: CATSRDTNQPQHF
DNA: TGTGCCACCAGCCGGGACACGAATCAGCCCCAGCATTTT

size: few
J: TRBJ1-5
D: TRBD1
V: TRBV7-2
CDR3: CASSLQQGVNQPQHF
DNA: TGTGCCAGCAGCTTACAACAGGGGGTCAATCAGCCCCAGCATTTT

size: .
J: TRBJ2-4
D: TRBD2
V: TRBV27
CDR3: CASSPGLAENIQYF
DNA: TGTGCCAGCAGTCCGGGACTAGCCGAGAACATTCAGTACTTC

size: .
J: TRBJ2-6
D: TRBD1
V: TRBV3-1/TRBV3-2
CDR3: CASSQTGAGANVLTF
DNA: TGTGCCAGCAGCCAAACAGGGGCTGGGGCCAACGTCCTGACTTTC

size: few
J: TRBJ1-3
D: .
V: TRBV4-2
CDR3: CASSLGGTVVTGNTIYF
DNA: TGTGCCAGCAGCCTGGGGGGGACTGTCGTTACTGGAAACACCATATATTTT

size: .
J: TRBJ1-4
D: TRBD1
V: TRBV24-1
CDR3: CATSGSGQENEKLFF
DNA: TGTGCCACCAGTGGATCGGGACAGGAGAATGAAAAACTGTTTTTT

size: .
J: TRBJ2-3
D: .
V: TRBV19
CDR3: CASSIWGQPTDTQYF
DNA: TGTGCCAGTAGTATATGGGGGCAGCCCACAGATACGCAGTATTTT

size: .
J: TRBJ2-7
D: TRBD1
V: TRBV12-5
CDR3: CASGLGTGNSYEQYF
DNA: TGTGCTAGTGGTTTGGGGACAGGAAACTCCTACGAGCAGTACTTC